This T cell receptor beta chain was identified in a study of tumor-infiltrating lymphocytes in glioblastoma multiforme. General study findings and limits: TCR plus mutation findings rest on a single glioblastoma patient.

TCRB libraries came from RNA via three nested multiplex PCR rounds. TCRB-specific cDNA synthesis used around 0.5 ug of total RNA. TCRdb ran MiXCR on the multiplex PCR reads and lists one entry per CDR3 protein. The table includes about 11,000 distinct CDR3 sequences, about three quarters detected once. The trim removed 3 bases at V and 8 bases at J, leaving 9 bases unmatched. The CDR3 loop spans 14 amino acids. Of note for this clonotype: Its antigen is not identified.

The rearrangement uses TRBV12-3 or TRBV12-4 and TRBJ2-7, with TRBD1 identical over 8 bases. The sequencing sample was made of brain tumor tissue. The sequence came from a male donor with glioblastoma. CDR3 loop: CASSFGDRPGQQYF. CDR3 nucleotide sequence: TGTGCCAGCAGTTTTGGGGACAGGCCCGGGCAGCAGTACTTC.